A single sample gave rise to the 20 T cell receptor beta chains below, sequenced in a study of long-term antiretroviral therapy in people with HIV. The immunoSEQ assay was v3.0, run at survey level. This table comes from immunoSEQ multiplex PCR, and its TCRdb copy is limited to in-frame clones, with some not included. Found here are 11,000 to 15,000 clones, roughly 90% of them singletons; the top ten hold more than 9%. The specimen comprised unsorted PBMCs, sampled 6.2 years after starting antiretroviral therapy. The origin of the receptors is a man aged 35 to 55 with HIV.

J is TRBJ1-1 and V is TRBV10-3; D gene uncertain. The CDR3 runs to 13 residues. V was clipped by 2 bases and J by 1 base, with 5 bases between them. Germline lookup yields CDR1 ENHRY and CDR2 SYGVKD. The CDR3 coding sequence is TGTGCCATCAGTGAGGGAGGGAACACTGAAGCTTTCTTT. It encodes CAISEGGNTEAFF.

The chain couples TRBV29-1 to TRBJ2-1, with D unresolved. Germline CDR1 SQVTM, CDR2 ANQGSEA. The CDR3 length is 10 residues. The V end lost 3 bases, the J end lost 11 bases, and 8 bases lay between the germline ends. The CDR3 DNA reads as TGCAGCGTTGAGAAAGGCAAGCAGTTCTTC. This codes for CSVEKGKQFF.

In its sample, this clone was seen once. This chain connects TRBV7-9 to TRBJ2-5, with D maybe TRBD1 (5 bases). Deletions cut 2 bases from V and 5 bases from J, with 9 bases between. From germline, CDR1 is SEHNR and CDR2 FQNEAQ (reference sequence). This CDR3 is built from 13 residues. CDR3 protein: CASSLQGAETQYF. CDR3 bases: TGTGCCAGCAGCTTACAGGGTGCGGAGACCCAGTACTTC.

The CDR3 is CASSFSGPDTQYF. Here the CDR3 DNA reads TGTGCCAGCAGCTTCAGTGGGCCAGATACGCAGTATTTT. The chain combines TRBV7-6 with TRBJ2-3; no reliable D call. Germline V gene lookup returns CDR1 SGHVS and CDR2 FNYEAQ. V dropped 3 bases and J dropped 4 bases, with 8 bases sitting between them. The length of the CDR3 is 13 residues.

The DNA of the CDR3 is TGTGCCATCAGTGGCCGCGGAGCTTACTACGAGCAGTACTTC. The encoded protein is CAISGRGAYYEQYF. The chain employs TRBV10-3 and TRBJ2-7, with D unresolved. This CDR3 has 14 amino acids. The V gene lost 4 bases and the J gene lost 3 bases, with 13 bases spanning the gap. CDR1 ENHRY and CDR2 SYGVKD come from the germline V gene.

The V and J genes are TRBV14 and TRBJ1-2; a weak D match, TRBD1 (6 bases). Germline-derived CDR1 and CDR2 are SGHDN and FVKESK. CDR3 length equals 14 residues. The germline V and J ends were trimmed by 1 base and 3 bases, with 9 bases remaining between them. CDR3 bases: TGTGCCAGCAGCCAAGGACAGGCTCACTATGGCTACACCTTC. Translated: CASSQGQAHYGYTF. Drawing the rest from reference TRBV14 and TRBJ1-2, the complete variable domain is EAGVTQFPSHSVIEKGQTVTLRCDPISGHDNLYWYRRVMGKEIKFLLHFVKESKQDESGMPNNRFLAERTGGTYSTLKVQPAELEDSGVYFCASSQGQAHYGYTFGSGTRLTVV.

The J gene is TRBJ2-1, the V gene TRBV9, with D tentatively TRBD2 (5 bases). The CDR3 consists of 15 residues. In germline, CDR1 is SGDLS, CDR2 YYNGEE. V was trimmed by 6 bases and J by 0 bases, leaving 13 bases between them. The CDR3 is CASNPSGGSYNEQFF. In DNA form, the CDR3 reads TGTGCCAGCAATCCAAGCGGAGGCTCCTACAATGAGCAGTTCTTC. The full variable domain, its missing parts supplied by reference TRBV9 and TRBJ2-1, is DSGVTQTPKHLITATGQRVTLRCSPRSGDLSVYWYQQSLDQGLQFLIQYYNGEERAKGNILERFSAQQFPDLHSELNLSSLELGDSALYFCASNPSGGSYNEQFFGPGTRLTVL.

The chain combines TRBV28 with TRBJ2-7; tentatively, D is TRBD1 or TRBD2 (5 bases each). The V end was cut by 5 bases, the J end by 3 bases, with 11 bases between. Germline values: CDR1 MDHEN, CDR2 SYDVKM. CDR3 length equals 13 residues. The CDR3 coding sequence is TGTGCCAGCAGTAGAGGGGTATTCTACGAGCAGTACTTC. Its protein is CASSRGVFYEQYF.

The V call is TRBV5-8, the J call TRBJ2-2; D may be TRBD1 (7 bases). This CDR3 contains 17 residues. CDR1 is SGHTS, CDR2 YDEGEE, per germline. V was trimmed by 4 bases and J by 4 bases, leaving 20 bases between them. CDR3 region: CASSRISAGGGTGELFF. In nucleotides, the CDR3 is TGTGCCAGCAGCCGAATATCGGCAGGGGGAGGCACCGGGGAGCTGTTTTTT.

In this sample, this clone turned up a few times. The V and J genes are TRBV19 and TRBJ1-2; D might be TRBD1 (5 bases). V was clipped by 5 bases and J by 4 bases, with 17 bases between them. Germline V gives CDR1 LNHDA, CDR2 SQIVND (reference sequence). The CDR3 covers 15 residues. CDR3 amino acids: CASSGTGQGSYGYTF. CDR3 bases: TGTGCCAGTAGTGGGACGGGGCAGGGAAGCTATGGCTACACCTTC.

The chain combines TRBV9 with TRBJ2-2; unclear D gene. Germline V gene lookup returns CDR1 SGDLS and CDR2 YYNGEE. V was shortened by 1 base and J by 8 bases, with 3 bases between the two germline ends. This CDR3 spans 11 amino acids. CDR3 sequence: CASSVRGELFF. The CDR3 DNA is TGTGCCAGCAGCGTAAGAGGGGAGCTGTTTTTT.

The chain is built from TRBV9 and TRBJ1-1; weak D call: TRBD1 (5 bases). The CDR3 consists of 15 residues. Trimming pared 3 bases from V and 3 bases from J, leaving 15 bases between. The germline CDR1 and CDR2 sequences are SGDLS and YYNGEE. Here the CDR3 DNA reads TGTGCCAGCAGCGGTGCTGGAGACAGCTACACTGAAGCTTTCTTT. It specifies CASSGAGDSYTEAFF.

This chain uses TRBV7-9 with TRBJ2-7, with 7 nucleotides matching TRBD1. Germline V gives CDR1 SEHNR, CDR2 FQNEAQ (reference sequence). The CDR3 is made up of 12 amino acids. J was trimmed by 3 bases and V by 11 bases; bases with no gene match: 7. DNA for the CDR3: TGTGCCTACTCGGCAGGGGGCTACGAGCAGTACTTC. Protein: CAYSAGGYEQYF. Full variable domain (remainder filled in from reference TRBV7-9 and TRBJ2-7): DTGVSQNPRHKITKRGQNVTFRCDPISEHNRLYWYRQTLGQGPEFLTYFQNEAQLEKSRLLSDRFSAERPKGSFSTLEIQRTEQGDSAMYLCAYSAGGYEQYFGPGTRLTVT.

The chain links TRBV19 to TRBJ2-3; TRBD2 agrees at 7 bases. The V and J ends lost 6 bases and 2 bases, in that order; junction bases with no gene match: 8. The CDR3 sequence is 15 residues long. CDR1 and CDR2 (germline): LNHDA, SQIVND (reference sequence). The CDR3 DNA sequence: TGTGCCAGTAGCTTCCCGGGACTACCCACAGATACGCAGTATTTT. It encodes CASSFPGLPTDTQYF.

The chain uses TRBV19 and TRBJ1-5; maybe TRBD1 (6 bases). The CDR3 totals 15 residues. V dropped 6 bases and J dropped 4 bases, with 16 bases sitting between them. CDR1 is LNHDA and CDR2 is SQIVND in the germline V gene (reference sequence). The CDR3: CASRRDIGPNQPQHF. The CDR3 DNA is TGTGCCAGTAGAAGGGACATCGGACCTAATCAGCCCCAGCATTTT.

The rearrangement uses TRBV9 and TRBJ2-2; the D is unclear. Trimming stripped 0 bases from V and 7 bases from J, with 10 bases between. This CDR3 spans 14 amino acids. Germline V gene lookup returns CDR1 SGDLS and CDR2 YYNGEE. Here the CDR3 reads CASSVGPGGGELFF. CDR3 sequence (DNA): TGTGCCAGCAGCGTAGGACCAGGCGGCGGGGAGCTGTTTTTT.

The rearrangement links TRBV6-5 to TRBJ2-7, with a weak D call TRBD1 (5 bases). Germline V lookup: CDR1 MNHEY, CDR2 SVGAGI. Trimming removed 0 bases from V and 5 bases from J, with 11 bases in between. The CDR3 has 14 residues. CDR3 sequence reads: CASSYSRQGDEQYF. The CDR3 DNA reads TGTGCCAGCAGTTACTCGAGGCAGGGCGACGAGCAGTACTTC.

This chain connects TRBV5-8 to TRBJ1-1; TRBD1 might be the D (6 bases). Germline V gene sequence: CDR1 SGHTS, CDR2 YDEGEE. V was trimmed by 1 base and J by 4 bases, leaving 17 bases between them. This CDR3 has 16 amino acids. CDR3 loop: CASSLRVIAGATEAFF. CDR3 nucleotides: TGTGCCAGCAGCTTGAGGGTGATTGCAGGGGCCACTGAAGCTTTCTTT.

The chain joins TRBV9 to TRBJ2-3, with D possibly matching TRBD1 (6 bases). V lost 3 bases and J lost 5, with 7 bases in between. CDR1 SGDLS and CDR2 YYNGEE come from the germline V gene. The CDR3 runs to 12 residues. This chain's CDR3 is CASSGGGDTQYF. CDR3 bases: TGTGCCAGCAGCGGAGGGGGAGATACGCAGTATTTT.

This chain joins TRBV19 and TRBJ2-7; weak D call: TRBD1 (5 bases). Germline CDR1 reads LNHDA; CDR2 reads SQIVND (reference sequence). The CDR3 is made up of 12 amino acids. V lost 5 bases and J 6 bases, leaving 11 bases between the germline ends. The CDR3 loop reads CASSYPGLEQYF. CDR3 in DNA: TGTGCCAGTAGTTACCCAGGGCTCGAGCAGTACTTC.